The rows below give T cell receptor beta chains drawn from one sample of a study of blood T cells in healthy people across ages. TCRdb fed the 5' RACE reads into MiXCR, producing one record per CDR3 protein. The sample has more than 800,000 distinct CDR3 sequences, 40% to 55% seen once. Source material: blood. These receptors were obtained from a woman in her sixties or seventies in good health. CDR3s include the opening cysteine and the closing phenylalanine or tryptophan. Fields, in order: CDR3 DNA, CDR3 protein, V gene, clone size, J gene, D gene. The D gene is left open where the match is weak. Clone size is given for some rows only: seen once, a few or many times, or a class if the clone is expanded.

DNA: TGTGCCAGCAGCCTCGGGACGGCCCCTACGAAGCAGTACTTC
CDR3: CASSLGTAPTKQYF
V: TRBV12-3/TRBV12-4
size: few
J: TRBJ2-7
D: NA

DNA: TGCGCCAGCAGCTTGAATGAGAAAAACATTCAGTACTTC
CDR3: CASSLNEKNIQYF
V: TRBV5-1
size: many
J: TRBJ2-4
D: NA

DNA: TGTGCCAGCAGCTTAGGTGGGCGGGATGGAGAGACCCAGTACTTC
CDR3: CASSLGGRDGETQYF
V: TRBV12-3/TRBV12-4
size: few
J: TRBJ2-5
D: NA

DNA: TGTGCCAGCAGCAGGGGGGTCGGGGCGAACAATGAGCAGTTCTTC
CDR3: CASSRGVGANNEQFF
V: TRBV12-3/TRBV12-4
size: NA
J: TRBJ2-1
D: NA

DNA: TGTGCCAGCAGCTTGATCGGGCTAGCGGGAGTTAACTCGTCCTGCAATGAGCAGTTCTTC
CDR3: CASSLIGLAGVNSSCNEQFF
V: TRBV7-8
size: NA
J: TRBJ2-1
D: TRBD2

DNA: TGTGCCAGCAGCCGGGGGGCTAGCCAAGAGACCCAGTACTTC
CDR3: CASSRGASQETQYF
V: TRBV7-2
size: NA
J: TRBJ2-5
D: NA

DNA: TGTGCCAGCAGTCCCACTAGCGGGAGAGTAAATGAGCAGTTCTTC
CDR3: CASSPTSGRVNEQFF
V: TRBV27
size: NA
J: TRBJ2-1
D: TRBD2

DNA: TGTGCCAGCATTCAGACCGGGACTAGCGGGAGGGAATCGTTCTTC
CDR3: CASIQTGTSGRESFF
V: TRBV2
size: few
J: TRBJ2-1
D: TRBD2

DNA: TGTGCCAGCAGGGAGGGGGACAGGGTGATCGATGAGCAGTTCTTC
CDR3: CASREGDRVIDEQFF
V: TRBV27
size: NA
J: TRBJ2-1
D: TRBD1

DNA: TGTGCCATCAGTGAGTTGGACAGGTCCTTTGAGGAGACCCAGTACTTC
CDR3: CAISELDRSFEETQYF
V: TRBV10-3
size: NA
J: TRBJ2-5
D: TRBD1

DNA: TGTGCCAGCAGCCAAGAGTTTCATAGCAATCAGCCCCAGCATTTT
CDR3: CASSQEFHSNQPQHF
V: TRBV4-2
size: few
J: TRBJ1-5
D: NA

DNA: TGCAGCGTTGGTGGGCTAGCGCAAAGCTCCTACGAGCAGTACTTC
CDR3: CSVGGLAQSSYEQYF
V: TRBV29-1
size: once
J: TRBJ2-7
D: NA

DNA: TGTGCCAGCAGCTCCCCCGGCAGGGCCGCAGAAGAGACCCAGTACTTC
CDR3: CASSSPGRAAEETQYF
V: TRBV7-9
size: NA
J: TRBJ2-5
D: NA

DNA: TGTGCCAGCAGTTTAGGTGGACAGGGGGGACGTGGCTACACCTTC
CDR3: CASSLGGQGGRGYTF
V: TRBV12-3/TRBV12-4
size: NA
J: TRBJ1-2
D: TRBD1

DNA: TGTGCCAGCAGTTTGTGTGGTCTCTCCTACGAGCAGTACTTC
CDR3: CASSLCGLSYEQYF
V: TRBV12-3/TRBV12-4
size: NA
J: TRBJ2-7
D: NA

DNA: TGCAGTGCTGGGGGGGCTCAAGAGACCCAGTACTTC
CDR3: CSAGGAQETQYF
V: TRBV20-1
size: NA
J: TRBJ2-5
D: NA

DNA: TGTGCCAGCAGCCAGACAGGTAACTACGAGCAGTACTTC
CDR3: CASSQTGNYEQYF
V: TRBV4-2
size: NA
J: TRBJ2-7
D: NA

DNA: TGTGCCAGCAGACCTAGCGGGAGAAGTATTACAGATACGCAGTATTTT
CDR3: CASRPSGRSITDTQYF
V: TRBV12-3/TRBV12-4
size: NA
J: TRBJ2-3
D: TRBD2

DNA: TGCAGTGCTAGAAGCAGGGATAATGAAAAACTGTTTTTT
CDR3: CSARSRDNEKLFF
V: TRBV20-1
size: NA
J: TRBJ1-4
D: NA

DNA: TGTGCCAGCAGCCAAGCCATGAACTATGGCTACACCTTC
CDR3: CASSQAMNYGYTF
V: TRBV4-2
size: NA
J: TRBJ1-2
D: NA

DNA: TGCAGCGTTGAAGTCCAGTGGGGAGATACGCAGTATTTT
CDR3: CSVEVQWGDTQYF
V: TRBV29-1
size: many
J: TRBJ2-3
D: NA

DNA: TGTGCCAGCAGCCGGGGCCGCGGAGATACGCAGTATTTT
CDR3: CASSRGRGDTQYF
V: TRBV7-9
size: NA
J: TRBJ2-3
D: NA

DNA: TGTGCCAGCAGTTACTCCGGGACAGGGGACTACGAGCAGTACTTC
CDR3: CASSYSGTGDYEQYF
V: TRBV6-5
size: NA
J: TRBJ2-7
D: TRBD1

DNA: TGTGCCAGCAGCTCTTTTCGGACAGGAAGAAATGAGCAGTTCTTC
CDR3: CASSSFRTGRNEQFF
V: TRBV7-9
size: NA
J: TRBJ2-1
D: TRBD1

DNA: TGTGCCAGCAGCCAAACCCTCCTGTACGAGCAGTACTTC
CDR3: CASSQTLLYEQYF
V: TRBV11-2
size: NA
J: TRBJ2-7
D: NA

DNA: TGTGCCAGCTGGGGACTAGCGGGCTCTGAGGTGTTCTTC
CDR3: CASWGLAGSEVFF
V: TRBV2
size: few
J: TRBJ2-1
D: TRBD2

DNA: TGTGCCAGCAGCCAGGGGACAGGGGGGGCCTACGAGCAGTACTTC
CDR3: CASSQGTGGAYEQYF
V: TRBV12-3/TRBV12-4
size: few
J: TRBJ2-7
D: TRBD1

DNA: TGTGCCAGCAAAGCCCAAACCGTCTACAATGAGCAGTTCTTC
CDR3: CASKAQTVYNEQFF
V: TRBV6-6
size: NA
J: TRBJ2-1
D: NA

DNA: TGTGCCAGCAGTCCCTGGAACTCTGGGGCCAACGTCCTGACTTTC
CDR3: CASSPWNSGANVLTF
V: TRBV27
size: NA
J: TRBJ2-6
D: NA

DNA: TGCAGTGCAAGGACAGGGGGAGGCTCTGGGGCCAACGTCCTGACTTTC
CDR3: CSARTGGGSGANVLTF
V: TRBV20-1
size: NA
J: TRBJ2-6
D: TRBD1

DNA: TGCAGCGTTCGAGGCAGGGACGCCTACGAGCAGTACTTC
CDR3: CSVRGRDAYEQYF
V: TRBV29-1
size: many
J: TRBJ2-7
D: NA

DNA: TGTGCCAGCAAGGGTTGGAATGAGCAGTACTTC
CDR3: CASKGWNEQYF
V: TRBV6-2/TRBV6-3
size: NA
J: TRBJ2-7
D: NA

DNA: TGTGCCAGCCAATCCGGGACAGGGGCGGACGAGCAGTACTTC
CDR3: CASQSGTGADEQYF
V: TRBV6-6
size: NA
J: TRBJ2-7
D: TRBD1

DNA: TGTGCCTGGAGAAAAGGGGCGACGCAGTATTTT
CDR3: CAWRKGATQYF
V: TRBV30
size: NA
J: TRBJ2-3
D: NA

DNA: TGTGCCAGCAGTCCGGTAGGGGGGGAACTAGCCAAAAACATTCAGTACTTC
CDR3: CASSPVGGELAKNIQYF
V: TRBV28
size: NA
J: TRBJ2-4
D: NA

DNA: TGTGCCAGCAGTTACCGGGCGGCTTCTAGCGCCAATGAGCAGTTCTTC
CDR3: CASSYRAASSANEQFF
V: TRBV6-2/TRBV6-3
size: NA
J: TRBJ2-1
D: NA